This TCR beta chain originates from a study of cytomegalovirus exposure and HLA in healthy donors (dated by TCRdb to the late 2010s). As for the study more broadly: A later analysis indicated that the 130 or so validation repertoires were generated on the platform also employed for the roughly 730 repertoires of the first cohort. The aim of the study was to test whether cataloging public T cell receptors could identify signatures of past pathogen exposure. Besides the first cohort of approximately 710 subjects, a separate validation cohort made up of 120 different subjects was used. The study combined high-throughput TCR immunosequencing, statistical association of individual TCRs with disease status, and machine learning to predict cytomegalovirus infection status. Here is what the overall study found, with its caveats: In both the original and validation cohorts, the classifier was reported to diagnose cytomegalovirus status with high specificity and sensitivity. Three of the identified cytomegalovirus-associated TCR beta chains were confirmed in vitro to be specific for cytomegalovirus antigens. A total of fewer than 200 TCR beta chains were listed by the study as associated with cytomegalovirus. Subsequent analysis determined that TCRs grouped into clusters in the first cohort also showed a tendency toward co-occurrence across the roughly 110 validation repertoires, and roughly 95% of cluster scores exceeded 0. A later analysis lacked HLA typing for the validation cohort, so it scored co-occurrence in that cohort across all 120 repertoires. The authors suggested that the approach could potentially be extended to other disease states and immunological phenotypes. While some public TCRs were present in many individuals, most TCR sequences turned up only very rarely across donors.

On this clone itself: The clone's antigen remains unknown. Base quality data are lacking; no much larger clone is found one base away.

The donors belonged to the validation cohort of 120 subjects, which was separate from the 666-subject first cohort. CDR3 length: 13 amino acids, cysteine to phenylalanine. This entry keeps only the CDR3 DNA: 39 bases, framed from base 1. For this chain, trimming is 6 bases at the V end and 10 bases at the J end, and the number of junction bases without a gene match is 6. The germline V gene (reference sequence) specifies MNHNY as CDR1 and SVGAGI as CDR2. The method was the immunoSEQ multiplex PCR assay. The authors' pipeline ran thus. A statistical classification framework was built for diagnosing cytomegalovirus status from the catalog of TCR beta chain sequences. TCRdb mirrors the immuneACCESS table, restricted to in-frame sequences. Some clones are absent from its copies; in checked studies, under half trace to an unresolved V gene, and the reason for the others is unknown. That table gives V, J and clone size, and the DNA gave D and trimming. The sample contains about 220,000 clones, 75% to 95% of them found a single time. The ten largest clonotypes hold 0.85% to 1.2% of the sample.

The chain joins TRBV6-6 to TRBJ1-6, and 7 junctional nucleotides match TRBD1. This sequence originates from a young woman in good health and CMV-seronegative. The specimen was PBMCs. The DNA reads TGTGCCAGCAGGTCAACAGGGGTGTCACCCCTCCACTTT. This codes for CASRSTGVSPLHF.